This T cell receptor beta chain was documented in a study of technical replicates of blood from several donors. The repertoire was sequenced with immunoSEQ multiplex PCR; TCRdb's copy has only in-frame clones and lacks some. The data contain about 49,000 clones, roughly nine tenths of them seen just once; the ten biggest clones take up 3% to 4%. Trimming left V 3 bases short and J 7 bases short, with 12 bases between. CDR1 and CDR2 from the germline V gene are LGHNA and YSLEER. This CDR3 spans 13 amino acids. The genes are TRBV4-3 and TRBJ1-2; the D gene is possibly TRBD1 (6 bases). The sequenced sample consisted of PBMCs. The source of this sequence is a human donor in good health. Some clones in this sample may be carry-over from other donors' samples. The CDR3 loop reads CASSHNRVSGYTF. DNA of the CDR3: TGCGCCAGCAGCCATAACAGGGTTAGTGGCTACACCTTC.